The 29 T cell receptor beta chains below were found in one sample sequenced in a study of neoadjuvant anti-PD-1 for oral cavity cancer. Some clones are missing from TCRdb's copy, which holds only in-frame ones; the method was immunoSEQ multiplex PCR. The sample lists about 72,000 clones; 85% were seen once. Time point noted: after neoadjuvant nivolumab, at surgical resection. The sample was PBMCs, taken after nivolumab (anti-PD-1) treatment. The receptors here all came from a person between 40 and 79 years old with oral cavity squamous cell carcinoma.

The gene calls are TRBV7-8 and TRBJ2-7, with D perhaps TRBD1 or TRBD2 (5 bases each). Trimming removed 2 bases at V and 0 bases at J, with 11 bases between. The germline V gene encodes CDR1 SGHVS and CDR2 FQNEAQ. The CDR3 totals 15 residues. DNA of the CDR3: TGTGCCAGCAGCTTATCGTCAGGGACCTCCTACGAGCAGTACTTC. It codes for CASSLSSGTSYEQYF. The full variable domain, completed using reference TRBV7-8 and TRBJ2-7, is GAGVSQSPRYKVAKRGQDVALRCDPISGHVSLFWYQQALGQGPEFLTYFQNEAQLDKSGLPSDRFFAERPEGSVSTLKIQRTQQEDSAVYLCASSLSSGTSYEQYFGPGTRLTVT.

This clone appeared once. The chain combines TRBV5-6 with TRBJ1-1; 7 nucleotides line up with TRBD1. The length of the CDR3 is 16 residues. Trimming removed 0 bases from V and 4 bases from J; junction bases left unmatched: 9. Germline CDR1 is SGHDT and CDR2 is YYEEEE. DNA for the CDR3: TGTGCCAGCAGCTTGGAGGGGGCAGGGTTCACCACTGAAGCTTTCTTT. This sequence encodes CASSLEGAGFTTEAFF. The full variable domain, in which reference TRBV5-6 and TRBJ1-1 provide the parts outside the CDR3, is DAGVTQSPTHLIKTRGQQVTLRCSPKSGHDTVSWYQQALGQGPQFIFQYYEEEERQRGNFPDRFSGHQFPNYSSELNVNALLLGDSALYLCASSLEGAGFTTEAFFGQGTRLTVV.

This clone came up once. Other DNA sequences of this sample code for an identical CDR3. The V call is TRBV9, the J call TRBJ1-1; 8 positions match TRBD1. Germline lookup yields CDR1 SGDLS and CDR2 YYNGEE. This CDR3 is built from 15 residues. With 0 bases clipped from V and 1 base from J, the junction kept 2 bases outside the gene matches. This CDR3 is CASSVGGTGNTEAFF. Here the CDR3 DNA reads TGTGCCAGCAGCGTAGGAGGGACAGGGAACACTGAAGCTTTCTTT.

J is TRBJ1-5 and V is TRBV28; 9 nucleotides agree with TRBD1. The CDR3 spans 16 residues. Germline values: CDR1 MDHEN, CDR2 SYDVKM. With V trimmed by 7 bases and J by 6 bases, 13 bases remained unmatched. CDR3 in amino acids: CASTEITGGQGQPQHF. In DNA, the CDR3 is TGTGCCAGCACCGAAATAACAGGGGGACAGGGTCAGCCCCAGCATTTT.

The chain combines TRBV6-1 with TRBJ2-3, with D unclear. The CDR3 is 15 amino acids. With 1 base removed from V and 2 bases from J, the gap between germline ends came to 10 bases. Germline V gene data show CDR1 as MNHNS and CDR2 as SASEGT. For the CDR3, the DNA is TGTGCCAGCAGTGAAGAGGCCAGCCTCACAGATACGCAGTATTTT. Translating it yields CASSEEASLTDTQYF.

The chain combines TRBV7-9 with TRBJ1-1; no definite D call. The CDR3 covers 12 residues. Germline V gene data show CDR1 as SEHNR and CDR2 as FQNEAQ (reference sequence). V lost 5 bases and J 1 base, leaving 5 bases between the germline ends. CDR3 sequence: CASSRGNTEAFF. The CDR3 nucleotides are TGTGCCAGCAGCCGCGGGAACACTGAAGCTTTCTTT.

The V and J genes are TRBV7-2 and TRBJ2-5; weak D call: TRBD1 (5 bases). CDR3 size: 14 residues. Germline V gene sequence: CDR1 SGHTA, CDR2 FQGNSA. V lost 1 base, J lost 1 base, and 7 bases lay in between. CDR3 DNA sequence: TGTGCCAGCAGCTTAGGGGGCCCCCAAGAGACCCAGTACTTC. This translates into CASSLGGPQETQYF.

This chain links TRBV7-3 with TRBJ2-1; either TRBD1 or TRBD2 may fit D (6 bases each). The ends were cut back, 2 bases at V and 8 bases at J, with 13 bases in the middle. Germline CDR1 reads SGHTA; CDR2 reads FQGTGA. This CDR3 contains 14 residues. The CDR3 sequence: CASSLSGGLDEQFF. The DNA of the CDR3 is TGTGCCAGCAGCTTATCTGGGGGGCTGGATGAGCAGTTCTTC.

DNA for the CDR3: TGTGCCTGGAGTCCCTACTACAATGAGCAGTTCTTC. Translating gives CAWSPYYNEQFF. The V call is TRBV30, the J call TRBJ2-1; unclear D gene. The CDR3 spans 12 residues. V was trimmed by 2 bases and J by 3 bases, leaving 5 bases between them. Per germline, CDR1 GTSNPN and CDR2 SVGIG (reference sequence).

This chain uses TRBV27 with TRBJ2-2, with no clear D. The ends were cut back, 6 bases at V and 6 bases at J, with 20 bases in the middle. The CDR3 covers 16 residues. Germline loops: CDR1 MNHEY, CDR2 SMNVEV (reference sequence). CDR3 loop: CASSPTGPPAPGELFF. The CDR3 DNA sequence: TGTGCCAGCAGCCCCACCGGGCCCCCGGCCCCCGGGGAGCTGTTTTTT.

The chain combines TRBV29-1 with TRBJ1-1; D remains ambiguous. The germline V gene encodes CDR1 SQVTM and CDR2 ANQGSEA. The V end was cut by 5 bases, the J end by 0 bases, with 25 bases between. The CDR3 covers 18 residues. The CDR3 coding sequence is TGCAGCGTTCCGGACTCCACCCGGAGTGGGTGGATGAACACTGAAGCTTTCTTT. Its protein is CSVPDSTRSGWMNTEAFF.

V gene TRBV25-1 combines with J gene TRBJ1-3; D is undetermined. CDR1 MGHDK and CDR2 SYGVNS come from the germline V gene. CDR3 length equals 11 residues. Trimming pared 4 bases from V and 9 bases from J, leaving 7 bases between. The DNA for the CDR3 is TGTGCCAGCAGTGGAACCAGCACCATATATTTT. Translation gives CASSGTSTIYF.

This chain uses TRBV6-1 with TRBJ1-1; D is unresolved. The CDR3 loop spans 12 amino acids. The germline gives CDR1 MNHNS, CDR2 SASEGT. CDR3 in DNA: TGTGAGGCCCGCGCCAGAGGGACTGAAGCTTTCTTT. Encoded protein: CEARARGTEAFF.

The gene calls are TRBV10-3 and TRBJ2-1; D may correspond to TRBD1 or TRBD2 (6 bases each). From germline, CDR1 is ENHRY and CDR2 SYGVKD. Trimming shortened V by 4 bases and J by 4 bases, and 14 bases separated the two germline ends. This CDR3 region has 15 residues. The CDR3 protein is CAISGSQGGYNEQFF. The DNA for the CDR3 is TGTGCCATCAGTGGGTCCCAAGGGGGGTACAATGAGCAGTTCTTC.

The chain joins TRBV6-6 to TRBJ1-2; D is ambiguous. The V gene's germline CDR1 is MNHNY and CDR2 SVGAGI (reference sequence). CDR3 size: 14 residues. V lost 0 bases and J lost 0, with 5 bases in between. CDR3 amino acids: CASSYSEANYGYTF. CDR3 bases: TGTGCCAGCAGTTACTCGGAGGCTAACTATGGCTACACCTTC.

The V gene is TRBV5-1, the J gene TRBJ2-5; 9 bases match TRBD2. The length of the CDR3 is 15 residues. Germline trimming cut 4 bases from V and 2 bases from J; bases unmatched to any gene: 6. Germline V gene lookup returns CDR1 SGHRS and CDR2 YFSETQ. DNA of the CDR3: TGCGCCAGCAGCACCTGGACTAGCGCGCAAGAGACCCAGTACTTC. Translation: CASSTWTSAQETQYF.

The chain is built from TRBV11-2 and TRBJ1-4, with D unresolved. CDR1 is SGHAT, CDR2 FQNNGV, per germline. The CDR3 spans 15 residues. V lost 3 bases and J 0 bases, leaving 8 bases between the germline ends. The CDR3 DNA reads TGTGCCAGCAGCTTGTTCACAGCAACTAATGAAAAACTGTTTTTT. It specifies CASSLFTATNEKLFF.

The chain recombines TRBV7-8 with TRBJ1-3, with 7 bases aligning to TRBD1. Germline V gives CDR1 SGHVS, CDR2 FQNEAQ. The CDR3 spans 16 residues. Unmatched junction bases numbered 7, after V lost 2 bases and J lost 3 bases. CDR3 sequence (DNA): TGTGCCAGCAGCTTATTGGGCAGGGGGGATGGAAACACCATATATTTT. It specifies CASSLLGRGDGNTIYF.

V usage is TRBV5-5 and J usage is TRBJ2-5, with D possibly TRBD2 on 5 matching bases. Per germline, CDR1 SGHKS and CDR2 YYEKEE (reference sequence). V lost 4 bases to trimming and J lost 3 bases, with 16 bases between them. The CDR3 totals 15 residues. The CDR3 spells CASSPTGTREETQYF. The DNA for the CDR3 is TGTGCCAGCAGCCCGACTGGTACGAGGGAAGAGACCCAGTACTTC.

The genes are TRBV27 and TRBJ2-1; D remains ambiguous. The germline gives CDR1 MNHEY, CDR2 SMNVEV (reference sequence). The CDR3 runs to 14 residues. Deletions cut 6 bases from V and 9 bases from J, with 18 bases between. CDR3: CASSPTPRMGEQFF. The DNA of the CDR3 is TGTGCCAGCAGCCCTACCCCTCGGATGGGTGAGCAGTTCTTC.

The J gene is TRBJ2-7, the V gene TRBV2; no clear D. Trimming left V 6 bases short and J 7 bases short, with 13 bases between. The CDR3 contains 12 residues. The germline V gene has CDR1 SNHLY and CDR2 FYNNEI. As DNA, the CDR3 is TGTGCCAGCAGCCCCCTAAACCGGGAGCAGTACTTC. Translation: CASSPLNREQYF.

A single count supports this clone. The rearrangement uses TRBV20-1 and TRBJ2-3; D not resolved. Germline lookup yields CDR1 DFQATT and CDR2 SNEGSKA (reference sequence). Between the trimmed V and J ends, which lost 3 bases and 1 base, there was a span of 2 bases. This CDR3 has 11 residues. The CDR3 DNA reads as TGCAGTGCTAGCGGCACAGATACGCAGTATTTT. Its protein product is CSASGTDTQYF.

This chain joins TRBV5-1 and TRBJ2-2; 7 positions match TRBD2. The trim removed 0 bases at V and 2 bases at J, leaving 7 bases unmatched. The CDR3 covers 17 residues. Germline CDR1 and CDR2: SGHRS and YFSETQ. As DNA, the CDR3 is TGCGCCAGCAGCTTGGAGGGACCGGGAGGTAACACCGGGGAGCTGTTTTTT. Protein product: CASSLEGPGGNTGELFF.

The rearrangement joins TRBV7-3 to TRBJ2-3; D gene unclear. The CDR3 totals 14 residues. CDR1 and CDR2 (germline): SGHTA, FQGTGA. Trimming pared 5 bases from V and 4 bases from J, leaving 13 bases between. CDR3 DNA: TGTGCCAGCAGCCCCGGATCCCTCGCAGATACGCAGTATTTT. Translating it yields CASSPGSLADTQYF.

The V call is TRBV5-1, the J call TRBJ2-1, with 8 positions matching TRBD1. CDR3 size: 15 residues. Germline V gene sequence: CDR1 SGHRS, CDR2 YFSETQ. J lost 8 bases, V lost 0 bases, and 7 bases had no gene match. The CDR3 coding sequence is TGCGCCAGCAGCTTGGGTTGGACAGGGTGGGATGAGCAGTTCTTC. Its translation: CASSLGWTGWDEQFF.

The J gene is TRBJ2-1, the V gene TRBV6-4; D perhaps matches TRBD2 (6 bases). The CDR3 is 13 residues long. CDR1 MRHNA and CDR2 SNTAGT come from the germline V gene. V gave up 6 bases and J gave up 8 bases, with 14 bases separating them. CDR3 sequence (DNA): TGTGCCAGCAGCGCCCGGGACTCTGATGAGCAGTTCTTC. Protein: CASSARDSDEQFF.

V is TRBV5-6 and J is TRBJ2-7; no firm D call. Trimming took 1 base from V and 4 from J, leaving 12 bases between them. The CDR3 covers 14 residues. From germline, CDR1 is SGHDT and CDR2 YYEEEE. The CDR3 DNA follows: TGTGCCAGCAGCTTGCGTAACATCCAGTACGAGCAGTACTTC. It codes for CASSLRNIQYEQYF.

V usage is TRBV4-1 and J usage is TRBJ2-7; the D gene is possibly TRBD2 (6 bases). CDR1 MGHRA and CDR2 YSYEKL come from the germline V gene. V was cut by 4 bases and J by 0 bases, with 13 bases left in between. This CDR3 has 15 amino acids. CDR3 DNA sequence: TGCGCCAGCAGCCTCTCCGGGACTCGCTCCTACGAGCAGTACTTC. Its translation: CASSLSGTRSYEQYF.

This clone was found once. The chain recombines TRBV2 with TRBJ2-2; D gene uncertain. In germline, CDR1 is SNHLY, CDR2 FYNNEI. The CDR3 sequence is 16 residues long. The V end was cut by 5 bases, the J end by 1 base, with 14 bases between. The CDR3 spells CASSQLTPLNTGELFF. As DNA, the CDR3 is TGTGCCAGCAGTCAACTAACCCCTTTGAACACCGGGGAGCTGTTTTTT. The variable domain in full, with the rest retrieved from reference TRBV2 and TRBJ2-2, is EPEVTQTPSHQVTQMGQEVILRCVPISNHLYFYWYRQILGQKVEFLVSFYNNEISEKSEIFDDQFSVERPDGSNFTLKIRSTKLEDSAMYFCASSQLTPLNTGELFFGEGSRLTVL.